The rows below give T cell receptor beta chains drawn from one sample of a study of OX40 agonist ivuxolimab in advanced cancers. Clones were sequenced by immunoSEQ multiplex PCR, and TCRdb holds only the in-frame ones, with some missing. This table holds some 50,000 clones, about nine tenths found once. The sequencing here drew on CD4+ or CD8+ T cells sorted from blood, taken in a trial of the OX40 agonist ivuxolimab. These receptors were collected from an adult with an advanced solid tumor such as melanoma, head and neck, liver or kidney cancer. Both conserved end residues are part of each CDR3. The D gene is left open where the match is weak. Clone sizes are given selectively: once, few, many, or a class where the clone is expanded.

v_gene	j_gene	d_gene	abundance	CDR3nt	CDR3aa
TRBV4-2	TRBJ1-4	TRBD1	few	TGTGCCAGCAGCCAAGATATGGGAGGACAGGGGGCGGAAAAACTGTTTTTT	CASSQDMGGQGAEKLFF
TRBV10-3	TRBJ2-1	NA	NA	TGTGCCATCAGTGAGAGGGCGGGGAGCTCCTACAATGAGCAGTTCTTC	CAISERAGSSYNEQFF
TRBV30	TRBJ2-2	NA	once	TGTGCCTGGGAGGTCGCCGCCGGGGAGCTGTTTTTT	CAWEVAAGELFF
TRBV30	TRBJ2-3	NA	NA	TGTGCCTGGGACCCGAGGAGAAACCCTACTTCATTCACAGATACGCAGTATTTT	CAWDPRRNPTSFTDTQYF
TRBV19	TRBJ2-1	NA	NA	TGTGCCAGTAGTATTAGTCGACAGGATAATGAGCAGTTCTTC	CASSISRQDNEQFF
TRBV7-9	TRBJ2-7	NA	NA	TGTGCCAGCAGCCCGCCTAGCGTCTCCTACGAGCAGTACTTC	CASSPPSVSYEQYF
TRBV27	TRBJ2-2	NA	NA	TGTGCCAGCAGTTTATGGGACCCTAACTTGGCGGGGGAGCTGTTTTTT	CASSLWDPNLAGELFF
TRBV2	TRBJ2-7	NA	NA	TGTGCCATAAGGTTCATAGACTCCTACGAGCAGTACTTC	CAIRFIDSYEQYF
TRBV27	TRBJ2-3	TRBD2	NA	TGTGCCTCCCGGGAGCGGGGCTTAATCACAGATACGCAGTATTTT	CASRERGLITDTQYF
TRBV27	TRBJ2-6	TRBD2	NA	TGTGCCAGCAGTCTTATAGGGGTAGCGGGAATTGGAGAGGCCAACGTCCTGACTTTC	CASSLIGVAGIGEANVLTF
TRBV9	TRBJ2-1	TRBD2	NA	TGTGCCAGCAGCGTAGTGGTGGGAGGGCCCTACAATGAGCAGTTCTTC	CASSVVVGGPYNEQFF
TRBV7-2	TRBJ2-7	TRBD2	NA	TGTGCCAGCAGCTTAGGGACGGGGGGTACTTGGAACGAGCAGTACTTC	CASSLGTGGTWNEQYF
TRBV11-2	TRBJ2-2	NA	NA	TGTGCCAGCACCACTATTAGGGGAGAGAACACCGGGGAGCTGTTTTTT	CASTTIRGENTGELFF
TRBV7-9	TRBJ2-4	TRBD2	once	TGTGCCAGCAGCCCCGGGACTAGAACTCAGATAGCCAAAAACATTCAGTACTTC	CASSPGTRTQIAKNIQYF
TRBV5-1	TRBJ1-5	NA	NA	TGCGCCAGCAGCTTGGGGCAGGGCGGCCAGCCCCAGCATTTT	CASSLGQGGQPQHF